This TCR beta chain was captured by sequencing in a study of blood T cell repertoires in COVID-19. This CDR3 comprises 16 residues. In germline, CDR1 is LNHDA, CDR2 SQIVND (reference sequence). V lost 9 bases and J lost 7; bases outside the gene matches: 13. The table came from immunoSEQ multiplex PCR; TCRdb's copy has only in-frame clones and leaves some out. The table lists about 190,000 clones, 88% of them singletons. This TCR came from a human donor in a cohort sampled during active COVID-19. This sequence joins TRBV19 and TRBJ2-1; TRBD2 matches at 12 bases. Material: peripheral blood. The CDR3: CASSPLAGGFRNEQFF. The CDR3 nucleotides read TGTGCCAGCAGCCCGCTAGCGGGGGGGTTTCGGAATGAGCAGTTCTTC.